The entry below describes one T cell receptor beta chain. Its target is unknown. The read comes to an end 3 residues before the CDR3 does, leaving the germline J gene to fill in the end. This entry is derived from a study of T cells in women clearing cervical HPV infection. Notes on the study in general: Richness plus V gene abundances separated cases from controls with AUC 0.8 to 0.85. TRBV6-7 relative abundance averaged approximately 0.11% in cases and 0.15% to 0.2% in controls. T-cell numbers per sample were unknown and may explain richness differences.

Some clones are missing from TCRdb's copy, which holds only in-frame ones; the method was immunoSEQ multiplex PCR. This sample carries approximately 40,000 clones, with 7% to 8.5% going to the ten biggest clones. This CDR3 has 15 residues. Per the germline V gene, CDR1 is SGHRS and CDR2 is YFSETQ. The V and J ends lost 0 bases and 1 base respectively, with 10 bases between them. Dot-blot hybridization genotyped cervical HPV amplified with MY09/MY11 PCR. Sequencing input: blood buffy coat. The genes are TRBV5-1 and TRBJ1-1; D possibly corresponds to TRBD1 (6 bases). The sequence came from a woman between 18 and 69 years old with a cervical HPV16 infection that either progressed to CIN3+ or cleared (not recorded which). CDR3: CASSLDGRGNTEAFF. CDR3 bases read: TGCGCCAGCAGCTTGGATGGCAGGGGGAACACTGAA.